The 12 T cell receptor beta chains presented below share a single source sample, sequenced in a study of cytomegalovirus exposure and HLA in healthy donors. The table came from immunoSEQ multiplex PCR; TCRdb's copy has only in-frame clones and leaves some out. Among 110,000 to 150,000 clones, 80% to 90% were seen once, and the ten largest hold less than 3.5%. The sequencing input was PBMCs. Every receptor here comes from a young man in good health and CMV-seronegative.

The gene calls are TRBV2 and TRBJ2-7; D gene unclear. The CDR3 is 14 amino acids. The V gene lost 2 bases and the J gene lost 1 base, with 9 bases spanning the gap. Germline V gene data show CDR1 as SNHLY and CDR2 as FYNNEI. The CDR3 region has the DNA TGTGCCAGCAGTGAAATGGTCAGATCCTACGAGCAGTACTTC. Protein product: CASSEMVRSYEQYF. The full variable domain, completed using reference TRBV2 and TRBJ2-7, is EPEVTQTPSHQVTQMGQEVILRCVPISNHLYFYWYRQILGQKVEFLVSFYNNEISEKSEIFDDQFSVERPDGSNFTLKIRSTKLEDSAMYFCASSEMVRSYEQYFGPGTRLTVT.

The rearrangement links TRBV6-5 to TRBJ1-1; D is perhaps TRBD1 (6 bases). Between the trimmed V and J ends, which lost 11 bases and 1 base, there was a span of 11 bases. The CDR3 extends over 12 amino acids. Germline lookup yields CDR1 MNHEY and CDR2 SVGAGI. The CDR3 reads CAVTGPNTEAFF. The CDR3 DNA reads TGTGCCGTCACAGGGCCGAACACTGAAGCTTTCTTT.

The rearrangement links TRBV19 to TRBJ1-1; D gene ambiguous. Germline V gene sequence: CDR1 LNHDA, CDR2 SQIVND (reference sequence). The CDR3 has 13 amino acids. V gave up 3 bases and J gave up 3 bases, with 8 bases separating them. The DNA for the CDR3 is TGTGCCAGTAGTATCGCGGAAGACACTGAAGCTTTCTTT. This codes for CASSIAEDTEAFF.

The rearrangement joins TRBV5-8 to TRBJ1-5; 7 nucleotides match TRBD1. V shed 4 bases and J 12 bases; nucleotides not matched to a gene: 4. CDR1 and CDR2 (germline): SGHTS, YDEGEE. The CDR3 totals 11 residues. The CDR3 loop is CASSQGQSQHF. CDR3 in DNA: TGTGCCAGCAGCCAGGGACAGAGCCAGCATTTT.

The chain is built from TRBV10-3 and TRBJ2-3, with TRBD2 matching over 9 bases. This CDR3 has 15 amino acids. V trimming: 6 bases; J trimming: 0 bases; junction bases outside the gene matches: 4. Germline V gene data show CDR1 as ENHRY and CDR2 as SYGVKD. The CDR3 region is CAISRLAASTDTQYF. As DNA, the CDR3 is TGTGCCATCAGCCGACTAGCGGCTAGCACAGATACGCAGTATTTT.

This clone was observed a single time. The chain carries TRBV11-2 and TRBJ2-3; no definite D call. Germline-derived CDR1 and CDR2 are SGHAT and FQNNGV. The CDR3 is 12 amino acids. Trimming removed 5 bases at V and 6 bases at J, with 9 bases between. CDR3 in amino acids: CASSRLADTQYF. The CDR3 DNA follows: TGTGCCAGCAGCAGACTGGCGGATACGCAGTATTTT.

With regard to this clone: A read error may account for a junction end that differs from germline. The rearrangement links TRBV18 to TRBJ1-1; tentatively, D is TRBD1 (6 bases). The CDR3 has 16 amino acids. Per germline, CDR1 KGHSH and CDR2 LQKENI. The CDR3 loop is CASSPPSTGKNTEAFF. The CDR3 region has the DNA TGTGCCAGCTCCCCACCCTCCACAGGGAAGAACACTGAAGCTTTCTTT.

The V and J genes are TRBV5-6 and TRBJ2-5; D not resolved. The V gene's germline CDR1 is SGHDT and CDR2 YYEEEE. V was shortened by 1 base and J by 1 base, with 8 bases between the two germline ends. This CDR3 region has 14 residues. This CDR3 reads CASSLLAGQETQYF. Written as DNA, the CDR3 is TGTGCCAGCAGCTTGTTGGCAGGCCAAGAGACCCAGTACTTC.

V is TRBV6-5 and J is TRBJ1-2, with 7 bases fitting TRBD1. The CDR3 has 15 amino acids. The V segment lost 0 bases and the J segment 5 bases; nucleotides outside the gene matches: 6. The germline gives CDR1 MNHEY, CDR2 SVGAGI. This CDR3 reads CASSYSPGTVYGYTF. The CDR3 DNA reads as TGTGCCAGCAGTTACTCCCCCGGGACAGTTTATGGCTACACCTTC.

This clone has only a few counts. V is TRBV4-3 and J is TRBJ1-2, with 8 nucleotides matching TRBD1. The CDR3 runs 16 residues. Germline values: CDR1 LGHNA, CDR2 YSLEER. The J segment lost 4 bases and the V segment lost 4 bases, leaving 11 bases of the junction unmatched. The CDR3 region is CASSRSVGDRGYGYTF. The CDR3 coding sequence is TGCGCCAGCAGCCGCTCCGTGGGAGACAGGGGCTATGGCTACACCTTC.

This chain joins TRBV27 and TRBJ1-5, with D uncertain. The V gene lost 5 bases and the J gene lost 2 bases, with 19 bases spanning the gap. CDR3 length equals 17 residues. CDR1 is MNHEY and CDR2 is SMNVEV in the germline V gene (reference sequence). The CDR3 sequence: CASSKGGGGGGNQPQHF. The CDR3 nucleotides are TGTGCCAGCAGTAAGGGAGGAGGCGGCGGGGGCAATCAGCCCCAGCATTTT.

V usage is TRBV6-1 and J usage is TRBJ2-7; 7 positions agree with TRBD1. V shed 8 bases and J 5 bases; nucleotides not matched to a gene: 12. The germline CDR1 and CDR2 sequences are MNHNS and SASEGT. The CDR3 length is 14 residues. The CDR3 loop is CASERDRVEHEQYF. The CDR3, as DNA: TGTGCCAGCGAACGCGACAGGGTGGAGCACGAGCAGTACTTC.